The 28 T cell receptor beta chains below all came from one sample that was sequenced in a study of tumor-infiltrating lymphocytes in primary liver carcinoma. Extraction of RNA together with DNA used 20-30 mg of unsorted bulk tissue. Production of TCR beta cDNA used 500 ng total RNA together with a constant-region primer. Slightly modified ARM-PCR with three nested multiplex PCR rounds yielded TCR beta libraries. Both of the initial two PCR rounds ran for 10 cycles and employed TRBV1-TRBV30 forward primers alongside a C-beta reverse primer. Via MiXCR, TCRdb re-called the multiplex PCR reads, giving one row per CDR3 protein. In the table there are tens of thousands of distinct CDR3 sequences, approximately 77% of which are singletons. What was sequenced was liver tumor tissue from sampling region 5. Sample subset: tumor region T5, tumor centre. These receptors came from a woman under 40 with primary liver carcinoma and hepatitis B virus infection.

Details on this clonotype: This CDR3 is missing its conserved last phenylalanine or tryptophan, likely due to a read error. The chain is built from TRBV4-3 and TRBJ2-1; D is uncertain. Germline CDR1 LGHNA, CDR2 YSLEER. CDR3 length: 14 residues. The CDR3 DNA follows: TGTGCCAGCAACCACACAGAGTTGGTCAATGAGCAGTTCCTC. It is translated as CASNHTELVNEQFL.

This clonotype was seen repeatedly, ten times or more. The chain combines TRBV7-9 with TRBJ2-5; D is ambiguous. CDR1 and CDR2 from the germline V gene are SEHNR and FQNEAQ (reference sequence). This CDR3 contains 11 residues. The V and J ends lost 6 bases and 5 bases respectively, with 7 bases between them. The CDR3: CASRFRETQYF. CDR3 nucleotide sequence: TGTGCCAGCAGATTTAGGGAGACCCAGTACTTC.

This clonotype was observed once. Relative to the germline gene, one junction end is altered; a read error may explain this. The chain joins TRBV5-5 to TRBJ1-6, with D unclear. Germline CDR1 and CDR2: SGHKS and YYEKEE (reference sequence). The CDR3 runs 14 residues. The CDR3 coding sequence is TGTGCCAGGAGCTTGGACGTCAGTAATTTACCCTTCCACTTT. Translating gives CARSLDVSNLPFHF.

Of note for this clonotype: The junction does not match germline at one end; this may be a read error. V and J are TRBV6-1 and TRBJ1-1; D is perhaps TRBD1 (5 bases). Germline V gene lookup returns CDR1 MNHNS and CDR2 SASEGT. This CDR3 spans 14 amino acids. The CDR3 DNA sequence: TGTACCAGCAGTGTTGACAGTGGGTACACTGAAACTTTCTTT. Its translation: CTSSVDSGYTETFF.

The rearrangement joins TRBV11-2 to TRBJ1-2, with no clear D. Germline CDR1 is SGHAT and CDR2 is FQNNGV. The CDR3 loop spans 14 amino acids. Deletions cut 5 bases from V and 7 bases from J, with 17 bases between. CDR3 residues: CASSPGCTVVGYTF. In DNA form, the CDR3 reads TGTGCCAGCAGCCCCGGGTGTACAGTCGTTGGCTACACCTTC.

In the case of this clonotype: At one end the junction does not follow the germline gene, possibly because of a read error. V is TRBV11-2 and J is TRBJ2-7; 9 nucleotides match TRBD1. The CDR3 length is 13 residues. Germline loops: CDR1 SGHAT, CDR2 FQNNGV. CDR3 coding DNA: TGTGCCAGCAGCTACACAGGGGGCTACGGGCAGTACTTC. This encodes CASSYTGGYGQYF. The whole variable domain, remainder taken from reference TRBV11-2 and TRBJ2-7, is EAGVAQSPRYKIIEKRQSVAFWCNPISGHATLYWYQQILGQGPKLLIQFQNNGVVDDSQLPKDRFSAERLKGVDSTLKIQPAKLEDSAVYLCASSYTGGYGQYFGPGTRLTVT.

Of note for this clonotype: Germline is not matched at one junction end, which may reflect a read error. V is TRBV10-3 and J is TRBJ2-1, with D maybe TRBD2 (5 bases). This CDR3 has 14 amino acids. CDR1 ENHRY and CDR2 SYGVKD come from the germline V gene. Written as DNA, the CDR3 is TGTGCTATCAATCCCACGGAGACCCGGGATGAGCAGTTATTC. Translating gives CAINPTETRDEQLF.

In its sample, this clonotype was seen many times. The V gene is TRBV2, the J gene TRBJ1-4; the D gene is possibly TRBD1 (6 bases). V was cut by 6 bases and J by 2 bases, with 13 bases left in between. This CDR3 comprises 15 residues. Germline CDR1 is SNHLY and CDR2 is FYNNEI. In DNA, the CDR3 is TGTGCCAGCAGGAAGGGGGGAGGCACTAATGAAAAACTGTTTTTT. As protein: CASRKGGGTNEKLFF.

Of note for this clonotype: Because the CDR3 is missing its conserved closing phenylalanine or tryptophan, this is likely a read error. CDR3 in DNA: TGTGCCAGCAGCCTCATGACTAGCGGGAGTGGGGCCGGGGAGCTGTTTTGT. Its translation: CASSLMTSGSGAGELFC. This chain links TRBV7-8 with TRBJ2-2; 12 nucleotides line up with TRBD2. Unmatched junction bases numbered 10, after V lost 5 bases and J lost 6 bases. The CDR3 runs to 17 residues. Germline lookup yields CDR1 SGHVS and CDR2 FQNEAQ.

The table lists this clonotype with a few counts. The chain carries TRBV30 and TRBJ2-1; the D is unclear. CDR1 is GTSNPN and CDR2 is SVGIG in the germline V gene (reference sequence). CDR3 length: 13 residues. The CDR3 nucleotides read TGTGTCTGTGTCTACCCGGGCTACAATGAGCAGTTCTTC. It codes for CVCVYPGYNEQFF. Supplemented by reference TRBV30 and TRBJ2-1, the full variable domain reads SQTIHQWPATLVQPVGSPLSLECTVEGTSNPNLYWYRQAAGRGLQLLFYSVGIGQISSEVPQNLSASRPQDRQFILSSKKLLLSDSGFYLCVCVYPGYNEQFFGPGTRLTVL.

Comments on this clonotype: The junction differs from germline at one of its ends, possibly a read error. V gene TRBV11-2 combines with J gene TRBJ2-1; the D is unclear. Germline V gives CDR1 SGHAT, CDR2 FQNNGV. CDR3 length equals 17 residues. CDR3 amino acids: CASKPQWMGLSHNEQFF. CDR3 DNA sequence: TGTGCCAGCAAACCCCAGTGGATGGGCTTGTCCCACAATGAGCAATTCTTC. Looking up the rest from reference TRBV11-2 and TRBJ2-1 gives the full variable domain: EAGVAQSPRYKIIEKRQSVAFWCNPISGHATLYWYQQILGQGPKLLIQFQNNGVVDDSQLPKDRFSAERLKGVDSTLKIQPAKLEDSAVYLCASKPQWMGLSHNEQFFGPGTRLTVL.

This chain links TRBV6-5 with TRBJ2-5, with 7 nucleotides matching TRBD1. Germline-derived CDR1 and CDR2 are MNHEY and SVGAGI. The CDR3 spans 13 residues. The ends lost 5 bases at V and 10 bases at J; junction bases unmatched: 10. DNA for the CDR3: TGTGCCAGCAGTACCGACAGGGCACTGAGCCAGTACTTC. It specifies CASSTDRALSQYF.

This clonotype appeared many times. This chain joins TRBV7-2 and TRBJ2-1; 7 nucleotides line up with TRBD2. CDR3 length: 14 amino acids. J was trimmed by 5 bases and V by 5 bases; bases with no gene match: 6. The V gene's germline CDR1 is SGHTA and CDR2 FQGNSA. The CDR3, as DNA: TGTGCCAGCAGCAGCGGGAACTTTAACAATGAGCAGTTCTTC. Protein sequence: CASSSGNFNNEQFF.

The rearrangement joins TRBV7-8 to TRBJ2-7; D ambiguous. V was clipped by 4 bases and J by 4 bases, with 26 bases between them. CDR3 length equals 18 residues. Germline V gene data show CDR1 as SGHVS and CDR2 as FQNEAQ. Here the CDR3 reads CASSSSRGRTMSSYEQYF. The CDR3 nucleotides read TGTGCCAGCAGCTCGAGCCGCGGTCGTACTATGAGCTCTTACGAGCAGTACTTC.

Turning to this clonotype: A read error may account for a junction end that differs from germline. This sequence joins TRBV10-3 and TRBJ2-5; no clear D gene. The germline gives CDR1 ENHRY, CDR2 SYGVKD. The CDR3 spans 15 residues. CDR3 sequence reads: CAICESATIQETHYF. CDR3 sequence (DNA): TGTGCCATCTGTGAGTCGGCTACCATACAAGAGACCCACTACTTC.

This clonotype rates as medium-sized. The CDR3 region is CASSYQGGIQETQYF. CDR3 nucleotide sequence: TGTGCCAGCAGTTATCAGGGAGGGATCCAAGAGACCCAGTACTTC. J is TRBJ2-5 and V is TRBV6-2 or TRBV6-3; 7 bases fit TRBD2. The CDR3 runs to 15 residues. The ends lost 3 bases at V and 1 base at J; junction bases unmatched: 5. Germline V gene sequence: CDR1 MNHEY, CDR2 SVGEGT.

This clonotype came up many times. The rearrangement links TRBV19 to TRBJ1-5; perhaps TRBD1 as D (5 bases). Trimming took 4 bases from V and 0 from J, leaving 16 bases between them. Germline V lookup: CDR1 LNHDA, CDR2 SQIVND (reference sequence). CDR3 size: 17 residues. As DNA, the CDR3 is TGTGCCAGTAGTACGGGACGATTGGGCATTAGCAATCAGCCCCAGCATTTT. It translates to CASSTGRLGISNQPQHF.

The table lists this clonotype with a count of one. A junction end diverges from the germline sequence, so it may reflect a read error. This chain links TRBV10-3 with TRBJ2-7; D unresolved. The CDR3 is made up of 12 amino acids. Germline CDR1 is ENHRY and CDR2 is SYGVKD. This chain's CDR3 is CAISETDHEQYF. The CDR3 DNA sequence: TGTGCCATCAGTGAGACGGACCACGAGCAGTACTTT.

This clonotype has only one observation. The rearrangement joins TRBV6-5 to TRBJ2-5; 9 nucleotides match TRBD1. Germline V gene lookup returns CDR1 MNHEY and CDR2 SVGAGI. V gave up 5 bases and J gave up 12 bases; unmatched junction bases: 10. The CDR3 totals 13 residues. This CDR3 is CASSTNRGLTEYF. CDR3 in DNA: TGTGCCAGCAGTACCAACAGGGGGCTGACAGAGTACTTC.

As concerns this clonotype: The CDR3 does not end in the conserved phenylalanine or tryptophan, so this is likely a read error. The rearrangement joins TRBV14 to TRBJ2-7, with D maybe TRBD2 (5 bases). CDR1 and CDR2 from the germline V gene are SGHDN and FVKESK. This CDR3 region has 13 residues. The CDR3 region is CANSQVLGYEQYL. CDR3 in DNA: TGTGCCAACAGCCAAGTACTAGGGTACGAGCAGTACTTA.

V gene TRBV29-1 combines with J gene TRBJ2-2; 7 bases align to TRBD1. Per the germline V gene, CDR1 is SQVTM and CDR2 is ANQGSEA. The CDR3 extends over 14 amino acids. CDR3 loop: CNVRGGPHTGELFF. CDR3 DNA: TGCAACGTCAGAGGGGGCCCTCACACCGGGGAGCTGTTTTTT.

A remark on this clonotype: A read error may produce the germline difference seen at one junction end. The CDR3 here is CASSSFGLAGEDTGELFF. The CDR3 region has the DNA TGTGCCAGCAGCTCCTTTGGGCTAGCGGGAGAGGACACAGGGGAGCTGTTTTTT. V gene TRBV7-8 combines with J gene TRBJ2-2, with 10 positions matching TRBD2. Per germline, CDR1 SGHVS and CDR2 FQNEAQ. There are 18 residues in the CDR3.

Turning to this clonotype: A clone one base away is much larger, so this may be a read error. V gene TRBV7-9 combines with J gene TRBJ2-1; TRBD2 matches 8 bases. Trimming took 4 bases from V and 8 from J; bases not matched to a gene: 16. This CDR3 is built from 17 residues. CDR1 is SEHNR and CDR2 is FQNEAQ in the germline V gene (reference sequence). The CDR3, as DNA: TGTGCCAGCAGCTCAGGGCTAGCGGGTCCCATGGTGCATGAGCAGTTCTTC. Residues: CASSSGLAGPMVHEQFF.

On this clonotype: This CDR3 is missing its conserved last phenylalanine or tryptophan, likely due to a read error. This sequence joins TRBV5-5 and TRBJ2-7; possible D gene TRBD1, 6 bases. The CDR3 loop spans 16 amino acids. Germline CDR1 SGHKS, CDR2 YYEKEE (reference sequence). The CDR3, as DNA: TGTGCCAGCAGCACTACCTACCGACAGGTTTCCTACAAGCAGTACTCC. Translation: CASSTTYRQVSYKQYS.

Remarks on this clonotype: In this CDR3 the conserved last residue, phenylalanine or tryptophan, is missing, so a read error is likely. This chain joins TRBV20-1 and TRBJ1-2; TRBD1 aligns across 9 bases. This CDR3 is 16 amino acids long. Germline CDR1 reads DFQATT; CDR2 reads SNEGSKA (reference sequence). V gave up 3 bases and J gave up 6 bases; unmatched junction bases: 14. In DNA, the CDR3 is TGCAGTGCTAGCCCAACAGGGGGCTTGACTATCGATGGCTACACCTTG. The encoded protein is CSASPTGGLTIDGYTL.

A note on this clonotype: No DNA is shown, since the ends of the CDR3 on it are uncertain; the CDR3 is the one TCRdb lists. The rearrangement joins TRBV12-3 or TRBV12-4 to TRBJ2-3. The CDR3 extends over 13 residues, inclusive of both ends. This CDR3 is CAISYQCTDTQYF.

V usage is TRBV7-2 and J usage is TRBJ2-5, with 8 bases aligning to TRBD1. The junction had 13 bases not matched to a gene; V was cut back by 6 bases and J by 4 bases. The CDR3 extends over 16 amino acids. Germline V lookup: CDR1 SGHTA, CDR2 FQGNSA. The CDR3: CASSNYLTGEAETQYF. The CDR3 DNA reads TGTGCCAGCAGTAACTACCTGACAGGGGAGGCAGAGACCCAGTACTTC.

For this clonotype: This likely comes from a read error, as the CDR3 has no conserved phenylalanine or tryptophan at its end. The limits of the CDR3 on the DNA are not certain, so only TCRdb's listed CDR3 is given. V is TRBV11-2 and J is TRBJ2-1; the table's D call, TRBD2, has no DNA check behind it. From its first to its last residue, the CDR3 has 16 amino acids. Looked up from germline, CDR1 is SGHAT and CDR2 is FQNNGV. CDR3 region: CASSTTLAGGYNEQLY.